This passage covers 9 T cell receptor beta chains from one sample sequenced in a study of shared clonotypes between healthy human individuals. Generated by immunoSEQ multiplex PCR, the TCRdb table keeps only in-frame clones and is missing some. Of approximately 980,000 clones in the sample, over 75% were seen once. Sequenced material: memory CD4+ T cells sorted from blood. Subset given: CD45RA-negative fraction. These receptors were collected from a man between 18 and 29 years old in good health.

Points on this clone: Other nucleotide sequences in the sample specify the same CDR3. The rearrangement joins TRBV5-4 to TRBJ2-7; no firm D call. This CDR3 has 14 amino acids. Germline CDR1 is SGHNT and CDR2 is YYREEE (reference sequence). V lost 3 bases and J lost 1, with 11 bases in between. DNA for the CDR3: TGTGCCAGCAGCTCGCCTAGAGAGTCCTACGAGCAGTACTTC. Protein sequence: CASSSPRESYEQYF.

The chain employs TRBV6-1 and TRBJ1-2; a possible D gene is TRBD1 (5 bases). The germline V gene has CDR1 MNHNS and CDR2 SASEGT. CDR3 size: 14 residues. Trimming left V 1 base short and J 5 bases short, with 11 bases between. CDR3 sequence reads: CASSEEARAYGYTF. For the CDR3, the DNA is TGTGCCAGCAGTGAAGAGGCCAGGGCGTATGGCTACACCTTC.

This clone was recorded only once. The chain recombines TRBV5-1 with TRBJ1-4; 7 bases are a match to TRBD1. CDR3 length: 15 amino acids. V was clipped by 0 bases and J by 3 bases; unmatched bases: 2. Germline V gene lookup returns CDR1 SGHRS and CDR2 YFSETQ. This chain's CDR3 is CASSLEGAANEKLFF. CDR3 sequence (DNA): TGCGCCAGCAGCTTGGAGGGGGCGGCTAATGAAAAACTGTTTTTT.

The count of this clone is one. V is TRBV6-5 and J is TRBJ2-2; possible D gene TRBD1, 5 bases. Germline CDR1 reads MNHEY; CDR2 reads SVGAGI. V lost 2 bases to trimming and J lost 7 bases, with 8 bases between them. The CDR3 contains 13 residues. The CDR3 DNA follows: TGTGCCAGCAGTTACACAGGAATCGGGGAGCTGTTTTTT. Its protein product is CASSYTGIGELFF.

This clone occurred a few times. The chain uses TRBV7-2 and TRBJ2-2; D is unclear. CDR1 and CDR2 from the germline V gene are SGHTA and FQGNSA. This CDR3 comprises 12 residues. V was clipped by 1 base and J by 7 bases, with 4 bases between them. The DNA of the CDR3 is TGTGCCAGCAGCTTAGGTATCGGGGAGCTGTTTTTT. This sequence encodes CASSLGIGELFF.

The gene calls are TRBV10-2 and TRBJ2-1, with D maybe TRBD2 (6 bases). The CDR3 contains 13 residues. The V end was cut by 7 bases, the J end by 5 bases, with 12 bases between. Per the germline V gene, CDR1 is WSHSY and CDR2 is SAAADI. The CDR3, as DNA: TGCGCCAGCAAATGGACTACCAACAATGAGCAGTTCTTC. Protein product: CASKWTTNNEQFF.

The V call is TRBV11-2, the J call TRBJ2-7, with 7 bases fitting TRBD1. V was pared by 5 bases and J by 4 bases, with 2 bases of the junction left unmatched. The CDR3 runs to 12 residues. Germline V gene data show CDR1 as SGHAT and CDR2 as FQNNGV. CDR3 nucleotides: TGTGCCAGCAGCCAGGGGGTTTACGAGCAGTACTTC. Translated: CASSQGVYEQYF.

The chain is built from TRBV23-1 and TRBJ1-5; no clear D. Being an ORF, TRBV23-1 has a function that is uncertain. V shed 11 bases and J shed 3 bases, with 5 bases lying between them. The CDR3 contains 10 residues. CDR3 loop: CAGINQPQHF. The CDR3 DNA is TGCGCCGGGATCAATCAGCCCCAGCATTTT.

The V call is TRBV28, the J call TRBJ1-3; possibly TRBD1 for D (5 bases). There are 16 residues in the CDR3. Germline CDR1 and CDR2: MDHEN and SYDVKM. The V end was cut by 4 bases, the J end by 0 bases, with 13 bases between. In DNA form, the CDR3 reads TGTGCCAGCAGTTGGCTAGCGGGACCCTCTGGAAACACCATATATTTT. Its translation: CASSWLAGPSGNTIYF.